Presented here are 18 T cell receptor beta chains from one specimen sequenced in a study of cytomegalovirus exposure and HLA in healthy donors (dated by TCRdb to 2015 to 2018). To prepare the library, the immunoSEQ multiplex PCR assay was applied. Drawn from immuneACCESS, this table holds only the in-frame rearrangements with V and J called that TCRdb kept. Clones are partly lost; checked studies trace under half to an unresolved V gene and leave the rest unexplained. Counted in this sample were about 160,000 clones; around 92% of them appeared once. The biggest ten clones account for about 9.4% of the sample. Sequencing was done on a sample of PBMCs. These receptors were obtained from a woman aged 18-29 years in good health and CMV-seropositive.

The rearrangement links TRBV6-1 to TRBJ2-7; no clear D. Trimming shortened V by 1 base and J by 3 bases, and 19 bases separated the two germline ends. Per the germline V gene, CDR1 is MNHNS and CDR2 is SASEGT. The CDR3 length is 17 residues. The CDR3 is CASSEGLVITTRYEQYF. The CDR3 nucleotides are TGTGCCAGCAGTGAAGGCCTTGTCATCACTACACGCTACGAGCAGTACTTC.

In its sample, this clone was seen a few times. This sequence joins TRBV9 and TRBJ2-7, with TRBD2 identical over 10 bases. The J segment lost 3 bases and the V segment lost 4 bases, leaving 7 bases of the junction unmatched. Germline-derived CDR1 and CDR2 are SGDLS and YYNGEE. The CDR3 contains 15 residues. The chain's CDR3 is CASSQGASGSYEQYF. The CDR3 DNA is TGTGCCAGCAGCCAAGGGGCTAGCGGGAGCTACGAGCAGTACTTC.

A few counts support this clone. Other DNA sequences in the same sample also yield this CDR3. V is TRBV25-1 and J is TRBJ1-5; tentative D call: TRBD1 (6 bases). V lost 8 bases and J 3 bases, leaving 8 bases between the germline ends. This CDR3 spans 12 amino acids. From germline, CDR1 is MGHDK and CDR2 SYGVNS. Here the CDR3 DNA reads TGTGCCAGCTCAGGGGTCAATCAGCCCCAGCATTTT. It yields the protein CASSGVNQPQHF.

J is TRBJ1-1 and V is TRBV27; 7 nucleotides align to TRBD1. Germline V gene lookup returns CDR1 MNHEY and CDR2 SMNVEV (reference sequence). The CDR3 runs 14 residues. V gave up 7 bases and J gave up 5 bases; unmatched junction bases: 10. The CDR3 region is CASTPTGSYTEAFF. DNA of the CDR3: TGTGCCAGCACCCCGACAGGGTCTTATACTGAAGCTTTCTTT.

The rearrangement joins TRBV2 to TRBJ2-7; D is ambiguous. V was trimmed by 1 base and J by 5 bases, leaving 9 bases between them. The length of the CDR3 is 13 residues. The germline V gene encodes CDR1 SNHLY and CDR2 FYNNEI. The CDR3 sequence: CASSEDFRDEQYF. Written as DNA, the CDR3 is TGTGCCAGCAGTGAAGATTTTAGAGACGAGCAGTACTTC.

The CDR3 loop reads CASSILVASGSYEQYF. For the CDR3, the DNA is TGTGCCAGTAGTATTTTGGTCGCTAGCGGATCCTACGAGCAGTACTTC. The chain links TRBV19 to TRBJ2-7; 7 positions agree with TRBD2. Looked up from germline, CDR1 is LNHDA and CDR2 is SQIVND (reference sequence). The V and J ends lost 3 bases and 1 base, in that order; junction bases with no gene match: 9. The CDR3 runs 16 residues.

This rearrangement joins TRBV2 to TRBJ2-3; perhaps TRBD2 as D (6 bases). V lost 6 bases and J 6 bases, leaving 16 bases between the germline ends. Germline loops: CDR1 SNHLY, CDR2 FYNNEI. The CDR3 is 14 residues long. The CDR3 nucleotides read TGTGCCAGCAGGCAGGTGGAGGGAACTGATACGCAGTATTTT. Translating it yields CASRQVEGTDTQYF.

The V and J genes are TRBV14 and TRBJ2-3; unclear D gene. The CDR3 covers 13 residues. Between the trimmed V and J ends, which lost 0 bases and 10 bases, there was a span of 11 bases. Germline lookup yields CDR1 SGHDN and CDR2 FVKESK. CDR3 nucleotides: TGTGCCAGCAGCCAAGATCAGTCCCTCCCGCAGTATTTT. It codes for CASSQDQSLPQYF. Drawing the rest from reference TRBV14 and TRBJ2-3, the complete variable domain is EAGVTQFPSHSVIEKGQTVTLRCDPISGHDNLYWYRRVMGKEIKFLLHFVKESKQDESGMPNNRFLAERTGGTYSTLKVQPAELEDSGVYFCASSQDQSLPQYFGPGTRLTVL.

This clone was detected only once. V is TRBV9 and J is TRBJ2-7; the D gene is possibly TRBD1 (5 bases). Trimming took off 0 bases at V and 3 bases at J, with 13 bases between the two ends. The CDR3 sequence is 15 residues long. Looked up from germline, CDR1 is SGDLS and CDR2 is YYNGEE. In DNA, the CDR3 is TGTGCCAGCAGCGTAGGGGGCAGGGCGGACTACGAGCAGTACTTC. Protein product: CASSVGGRADYEQYF.

V is TRBV29-1 and J is TRBJ2-3, with D perhaps TRBD2 (6 bases). There are 16 residues in the CDR3. Trimming shortened V by 6 bases and J by 0 bases, and 19 bases separated the two germline ends. Germline lookup yields CDR1 SQVTM and CDR2 ANQGSEA. CDR3 loop: CSVSRPPGDSTDTQYF. The CDR3 DNA sequence: TGCAGCGTCTCCAGGCCGCCGGGGGATAGCACAGATACGCAGTATTTT.

The chain is built from TRBV5-7 and TRBJ1-1; the match to TRBD1 covers 11 bases. TRBV5-7 qualifies as an ORF whose function is uncertain. The ends lost 4 bases at V and 5 bases at J; junction bases unmatched: 13. This CDR3 has 17 residues. CDR3 sequence: CASSMSSWTGGRTEAFF. The DNA of the CDR3 is TGTGCCAGCAGCATGTCCTCTTGGACAGGGGGCAGGACTGAAGCTTTCTTT.

The rearrangement joins TRBV4-1 to TRBJ1-3; 8 nucleotides line up with TRBD1. Per germline, CDR1 MGHRA and CDR2 YSYEKL. V gave up 5 bases and J gave up 2 bases; unmatched junction bases: 14. The CDR3 totals 18 residues. The CDR3 region is CASSDQMGQALPGNTIYF. Here the CDR3 DNA reads TGCGCCAGCAGCGATCAAATGGGACAGGCCCTCCCTGGAAACACCATATATTTT.

The DNA for the CDR3 is TGCAGCGTCACAGGGAACTATGGCTACACCTTC. Encoded protein: CSVTGNYGYTF. The chain combines TRBV29-1 with TRBJ1-2; D is perhaps TRBD1 (6 bases). Germline CDR1 SQVTM, CDR2 ANQGSEA. This CDR3 is built from 11 residues. Trimming took off 6 bases at V and 2 bases at J, with 7 bases between the two ends.

The DNA of the CDR3 is TGTGCCAGCAGCTTAGGGGACAGCTCTGGGGCCAACGTCCTGACTTTC. Protein: CASSLGDSSGANVLTF. This chain uses TRBV7-9 with TRBJ2-6; 7 nucleotides match TRBD1. Trimming at V came to 1 base and at J to 0 bases, leaving 0 bases not matched to a gene. The germline CDR1 and CDR2 sequences are SEHNR and FQNEAQ (reference sequence). CDR3 length: 16 amino acids. Using reference TRBV7-9 and TRBJ2-6 for the parts outside the CDR3, the full variable domain is DTGVSQNPRHKITKRGQNVTFRCDPISEHNRLYWYRQTLGQGPEFLTYFQNEAQLEKSRLLSDRFSAERPKGSFSTLEIQRTEQGDSAMYLCASSLGDSSGANVLTFGAGSRLTVL.

The V gene is TRBV6-5, the J gene TRBJ1-1, with D uncertain. This CDR3 contains 14 residues. CDR1 is MNHEY, CDR2 SVGAGI, per germline. The V end was cut by 2 bases, the J end by 1 base, with 8 bases between. As DNA, the CDR3 is TGTGCCAGCAGTTACCATGGCCGGAACACTGAAGCTTTCTTT. Translating it yields CASSYHGRNTEAFF.

J is TRBJ2-1 and V is TRBV7-6, with 12 positions matching TRBD1. Germline V lookup: CDR1 SGHVS, CDR2 FNYEAQ. The V and J ends lost 5 bases and 9 bases, in that order; junction bases with no gene match: 8. The CDR3 spans 15 residues. Written as DNA, the CDR3 is TGTGCCAGCAGCCAGGGACAGGGGGCATATATTGAGCAGTTCTTC. Translation: CASSQGQGAYIEQFF.

V usage is TRBV12-5 and J usage is TRBJ2-2, with a possible D match to TRBD2 (6 bases). V dropped 0 bases and J dropped 1 base, with 12 bases sitting between them. The CDR3 runs 17 residues. Looked up from germline, CDR1 is LGHNT and CDR2 is FRNRAP. The CDR3 loop reads CASGLVLGGMNTGELFF. For the CDR3, the DNA is TGTGCTAGTGGTTTGGTATTAGGCGGGATGAACACCGGGGAGCTGTTTTTT. The full variable domain, its missing parts supplied by reference TRBV12-5 and TRBJ2-2, is DARVTQTPRHKVTEMGQEVTMRCQPILGHNTVFWYRQTMMQGLELLAYFRNRAPLDDSGMPKDRFSAEMPDATLATLKIQPSEPRDSAVYFCASGLVLGGMNTGELFFGEGSRLTVL.

V gene TRBV7-9 combines with J gene TRBJ1-2, with 10 positions matching TRBD1. The CDR3 sequence is 14 residues long. Per germline, CDR1 SEHNR and CDR2 FQNEAQ (reference sequence). V lost 7 bases and J lost 2; bases outside the gene matches: 4. The CDR3: CASNWDRGNYGYTF. In DNA, the CDR3 is TGTGCCAGCAATTGGGACAGGGGAAACTATGGCTACACCTTC. Complete variable domain (other parts from reference TRBV7-9 and TRBJ1-2): DTGVSQNPRHKITKRGQNVTFRCDPISEHNRLYWYRQTLGQGPEFLTYFQNEAQLEKSRLLSDRFSAERPKGSFSTLEIQRTEQGDSAMYLCASNWDRGNYGYTFGSGTRLTVV.